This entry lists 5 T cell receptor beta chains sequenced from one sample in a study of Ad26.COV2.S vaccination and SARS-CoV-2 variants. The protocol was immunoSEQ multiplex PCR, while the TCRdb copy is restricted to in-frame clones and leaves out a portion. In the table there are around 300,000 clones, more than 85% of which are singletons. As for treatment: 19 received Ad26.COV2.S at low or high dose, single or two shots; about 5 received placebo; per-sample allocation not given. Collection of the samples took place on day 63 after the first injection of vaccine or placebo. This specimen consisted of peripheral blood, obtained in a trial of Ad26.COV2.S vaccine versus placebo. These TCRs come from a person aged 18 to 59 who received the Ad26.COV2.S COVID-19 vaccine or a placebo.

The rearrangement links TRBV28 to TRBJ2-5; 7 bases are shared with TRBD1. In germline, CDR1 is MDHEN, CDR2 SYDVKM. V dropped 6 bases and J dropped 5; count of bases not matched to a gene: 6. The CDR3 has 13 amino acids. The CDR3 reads CASSPTGTETQYF. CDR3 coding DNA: TGTGCCAGCAGCCCGACAGGGACGGAGACCCAGTACTTC. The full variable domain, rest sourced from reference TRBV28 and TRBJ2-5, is DVKVTQSSRYLVKRTGEKVFLECVQDMDHENMFWYRQDPGLGLRLIYFSYDVKMKEKGDIPEGYSVSREKKERFSLILESASTNQTSMYLCASSPTGTETQYFGPGTRLLVL.

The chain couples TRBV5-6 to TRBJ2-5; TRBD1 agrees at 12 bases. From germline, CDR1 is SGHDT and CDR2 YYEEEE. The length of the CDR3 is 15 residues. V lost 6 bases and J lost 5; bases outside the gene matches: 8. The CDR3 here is CASNSGQGAEETQYF. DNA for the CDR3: TGTGCCAGCAACTCGGGACAGGGGGCGGAGGAGACCCAGTACTTC.

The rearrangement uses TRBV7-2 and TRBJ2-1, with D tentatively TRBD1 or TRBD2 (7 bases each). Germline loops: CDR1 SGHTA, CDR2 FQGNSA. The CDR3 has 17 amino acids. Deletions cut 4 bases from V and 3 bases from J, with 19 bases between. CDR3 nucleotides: TGTGCCAGCAGCTCTTCGTTGTCCAGGGGGGGCTACAATGAGCAGTTCTTC. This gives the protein CASSSSLSRGGYNEQFF. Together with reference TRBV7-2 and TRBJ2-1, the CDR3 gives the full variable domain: GAGVSQSPSNKVTEKGKDVELRCDPISGHTALYWYRQSLGQGLEFLIYFQGNSAPDKSGLPSDRFSAERTGGSVSTLTIQRTQQEDSAVYLCASSSSLSRGGYNEQFFGPGTRLTVL.

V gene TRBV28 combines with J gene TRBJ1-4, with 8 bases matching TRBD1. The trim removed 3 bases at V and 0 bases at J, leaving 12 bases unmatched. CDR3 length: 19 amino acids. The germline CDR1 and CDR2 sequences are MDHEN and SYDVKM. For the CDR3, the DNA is TGTGCCAGCAGTTTTCCCTCCTGGGCAGGGGGCTCAACTAATGAAAAACTGTTTTTT. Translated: CASSFPSWAGGSTNEKLFF.

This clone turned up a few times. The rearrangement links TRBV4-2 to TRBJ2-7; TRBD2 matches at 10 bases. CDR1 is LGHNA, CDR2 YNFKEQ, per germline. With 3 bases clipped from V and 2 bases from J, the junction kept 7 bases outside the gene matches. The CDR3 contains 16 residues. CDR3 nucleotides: TGTGCCAGCAGCCATTCCGGGACTAGCGTTCCCTACGAGCAGTACTTC. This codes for CASSHSGTSVPYEQYF.